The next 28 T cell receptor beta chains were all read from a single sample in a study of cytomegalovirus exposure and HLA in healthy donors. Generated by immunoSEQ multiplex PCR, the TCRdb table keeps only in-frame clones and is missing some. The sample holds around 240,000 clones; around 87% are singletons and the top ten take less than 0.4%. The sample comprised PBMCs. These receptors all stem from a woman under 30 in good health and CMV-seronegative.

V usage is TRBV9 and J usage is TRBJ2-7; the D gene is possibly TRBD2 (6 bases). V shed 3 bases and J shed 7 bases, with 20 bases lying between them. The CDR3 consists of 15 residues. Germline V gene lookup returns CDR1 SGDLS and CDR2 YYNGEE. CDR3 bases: TGTGCCAGCAGCGCCGACTGGGCCCTTCGGGAGGAGCAGTACTTC. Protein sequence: CASSADWALREEQYF.

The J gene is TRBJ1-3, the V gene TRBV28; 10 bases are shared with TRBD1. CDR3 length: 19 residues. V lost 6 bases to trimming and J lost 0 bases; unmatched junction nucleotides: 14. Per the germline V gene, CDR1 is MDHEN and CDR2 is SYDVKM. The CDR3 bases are TGTGCCAGCAGGGGAAGTCGGACAGGGGGAAAGGGCTCTGGAAACACCATATATTTT. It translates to CASRGSRTGGKGSGNTIYF.

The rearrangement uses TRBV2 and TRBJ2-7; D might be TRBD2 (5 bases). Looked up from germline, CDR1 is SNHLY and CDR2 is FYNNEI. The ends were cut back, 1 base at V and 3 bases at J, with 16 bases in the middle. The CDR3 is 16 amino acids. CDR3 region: CASSEGTPEGYYEQYV. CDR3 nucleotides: TGTGCCAGCAGTGAAGGGACCCCCGAGGGTTACTACGAGCAGTACGTC.

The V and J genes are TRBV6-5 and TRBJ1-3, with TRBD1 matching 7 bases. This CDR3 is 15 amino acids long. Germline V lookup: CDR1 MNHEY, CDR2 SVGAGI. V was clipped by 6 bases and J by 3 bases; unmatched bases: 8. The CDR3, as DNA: TGTGCCAGCAGCCCCGACAGGGATGGTGGAAACACCATATATTTT. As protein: CASSPDRDGGNTIYF.

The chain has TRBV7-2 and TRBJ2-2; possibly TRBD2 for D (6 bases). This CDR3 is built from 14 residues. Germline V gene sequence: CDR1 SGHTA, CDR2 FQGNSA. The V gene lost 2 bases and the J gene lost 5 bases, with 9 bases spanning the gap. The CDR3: CASSLIGGTGELFF. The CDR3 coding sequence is TGTGCCAGCAGCTTAATCGGAGGGACCGGGGAGCTGTTTTTT.

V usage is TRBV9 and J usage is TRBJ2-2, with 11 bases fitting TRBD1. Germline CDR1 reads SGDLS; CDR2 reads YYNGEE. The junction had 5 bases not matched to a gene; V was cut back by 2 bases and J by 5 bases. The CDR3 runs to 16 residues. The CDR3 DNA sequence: TGTGCCAGCAGCGTTCGGACAGGGGGCGATACCGGGGAGCTGTTTTTT. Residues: CASSVRTGGDTGELFF.

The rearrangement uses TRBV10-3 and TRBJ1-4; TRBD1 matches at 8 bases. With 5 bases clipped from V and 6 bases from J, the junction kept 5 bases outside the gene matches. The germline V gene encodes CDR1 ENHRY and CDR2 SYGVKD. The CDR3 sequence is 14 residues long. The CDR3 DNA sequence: TGTGCCATCAGTCCGACAGGGGCGGATGAAAAACTGTTTTTT. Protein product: CAISPTGADEKLFF.

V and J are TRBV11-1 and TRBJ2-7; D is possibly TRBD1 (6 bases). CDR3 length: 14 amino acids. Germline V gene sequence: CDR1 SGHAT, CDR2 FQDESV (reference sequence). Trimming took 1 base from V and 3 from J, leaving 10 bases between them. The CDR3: CASSLGQAGYEQYF. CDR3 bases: TGTGCCAGCAGCTTAGGACAGGCGGGCTACGAGCAGTACTTC.

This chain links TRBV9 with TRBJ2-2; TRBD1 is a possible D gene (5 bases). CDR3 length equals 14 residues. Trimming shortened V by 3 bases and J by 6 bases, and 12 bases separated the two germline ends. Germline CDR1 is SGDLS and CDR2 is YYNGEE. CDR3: CASSDRQYAGELFF. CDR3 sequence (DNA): TGTGCCAGCAGCGATCGACAGTACGCCGGGGAGCTGTTTTTT. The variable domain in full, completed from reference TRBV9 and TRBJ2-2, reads DSGVTQTPKHLITATGQRVTLRCSPRSGDLSVYWYQQSLDQGLQFLIQYYNGEERAKGNILERFSAQQFPDLHSELNLSSLELGDSALYFCASSDRQYAGELFFGEGSRLTVL.

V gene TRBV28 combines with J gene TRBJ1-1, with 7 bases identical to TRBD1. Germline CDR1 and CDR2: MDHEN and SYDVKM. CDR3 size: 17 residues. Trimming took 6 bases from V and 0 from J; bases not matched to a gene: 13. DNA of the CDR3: TGTGCCAGCAGCAAACACCCGACAGGGTGGGTGAACACTGAAGCTTTCTTT. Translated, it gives CASSKHPTGWVNTEAFF.

The CDR3 sequence is CASSYSPADSNQPQHF. CDR3 DNA: TGTGCCAGCAGTTACTCGCCCGCGGATAGCAATCAGCCCCAGCATTTT. The chain joins TRBV6-6 to TRBJ1-5; D gene ambiguous. Trimming took 0 bases from V and 0 from J, leaving 9 bases between them. CDR1 MNHNY and CDR2 SVGAGI come from the germline V gene (reference sequence). The CDR3 sequence is 16 residues long.

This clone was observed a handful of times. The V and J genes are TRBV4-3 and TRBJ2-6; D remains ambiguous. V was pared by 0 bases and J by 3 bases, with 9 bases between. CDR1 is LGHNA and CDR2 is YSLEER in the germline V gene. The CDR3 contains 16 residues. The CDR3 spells CASSQESSGGANVLTF. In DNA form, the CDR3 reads TGCGCCAGCAGCCAAGAGTCGAGTGGTGGGGCCAACGTCCTGACTTTC.

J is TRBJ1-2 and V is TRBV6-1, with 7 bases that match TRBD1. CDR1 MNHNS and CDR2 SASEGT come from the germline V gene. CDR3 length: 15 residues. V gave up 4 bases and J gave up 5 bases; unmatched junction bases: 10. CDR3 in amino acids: CASSVFGAGGYGYTF. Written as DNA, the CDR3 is TGTGCCAGCAGTGTTTTCGGGGCAGGGGGTTATGGCTACACCTTC.

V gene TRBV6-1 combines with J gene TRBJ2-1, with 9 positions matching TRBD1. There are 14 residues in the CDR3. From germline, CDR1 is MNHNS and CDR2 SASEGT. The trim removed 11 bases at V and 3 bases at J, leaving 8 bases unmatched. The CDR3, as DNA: TGTGCCGGAACCACAGGGGGCGACTACAATGAGCAGTTCTTC. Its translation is CAGTTGGDYNEQFF.

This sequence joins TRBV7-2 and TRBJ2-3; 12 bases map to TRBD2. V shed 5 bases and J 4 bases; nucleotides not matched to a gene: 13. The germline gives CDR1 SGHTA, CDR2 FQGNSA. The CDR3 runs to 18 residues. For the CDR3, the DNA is TGTGCCAGCAGCCCGGGACTAGCGGGTGGAGCAGGGTCAGATACGCAGTATTTT. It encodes CASSPGLAGGAGSDTQYF.

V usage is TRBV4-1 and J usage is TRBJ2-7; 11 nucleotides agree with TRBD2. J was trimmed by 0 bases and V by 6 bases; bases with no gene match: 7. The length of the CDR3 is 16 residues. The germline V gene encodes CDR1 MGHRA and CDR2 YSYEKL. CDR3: CASSQTSGGPSYEQYF. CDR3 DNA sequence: TGCGCCAGCAGTCAAACTAGCGGGGGCCCCTCCTACGAGCAGTACTTC.

The CDR3, as DNA: TGTGCCAGCAGCTCCCGGACAGGGAGTGGCTACACCTTC. Translating it yields CASSSRTGSGYTF. The gene calls are TRBV7-6 and TRBJ1-2; 8 positions match TRBD1. With 4 bases clipped from V and 7 bases from J, the junction kept 5 bases outside the gene matches. The CDR3 has 13 amino acids. Germline loops: CDR1 SGHVS, CDR2 FNYEAQ.

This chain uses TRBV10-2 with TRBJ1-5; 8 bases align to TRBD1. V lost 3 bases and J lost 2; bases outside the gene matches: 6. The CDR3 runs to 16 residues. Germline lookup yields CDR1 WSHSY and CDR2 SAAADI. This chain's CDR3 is CASSDMTGVGNQPQHF. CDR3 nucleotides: TGCGCCAGCAGTGATATGACAGGGGTAGGCAATCAGCCCCAGCATTTT.

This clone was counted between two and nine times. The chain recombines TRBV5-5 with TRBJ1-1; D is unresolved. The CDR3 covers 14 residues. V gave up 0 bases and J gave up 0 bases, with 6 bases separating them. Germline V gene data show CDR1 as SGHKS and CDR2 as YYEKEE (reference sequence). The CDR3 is CASSLALMNTEAFF. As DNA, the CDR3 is TGTGCCAGCAGCTTGGCTCTTATGAACACTGAAGCTTTCTTT.

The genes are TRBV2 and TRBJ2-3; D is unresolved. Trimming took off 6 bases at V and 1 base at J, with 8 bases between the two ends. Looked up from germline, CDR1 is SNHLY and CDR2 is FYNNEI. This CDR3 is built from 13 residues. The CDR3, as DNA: TGTGCCAGCAGCGCGAGCCGCACAGATACGCAGTATTTT. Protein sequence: CASSASRTDTQYF.

CDR3 nucleotides: TGTGCCAGCAGCTTAGACAGGGGGCATCTTGGCTACACCTTC. This codes for CASSLDRGHLGYTF. This rearrangement joins TRBV7-9 to TRBJ1-2; 9 bases match TRBD1. After removal of 1 base from V and 7 bases from J, the junction contained 4 bases not matched to a gene. The CDR3 sequence is 14 residues long. Looked up from germline, CDR1 is SEHNR and CDR2 is FQNEAQ (reference sequence).

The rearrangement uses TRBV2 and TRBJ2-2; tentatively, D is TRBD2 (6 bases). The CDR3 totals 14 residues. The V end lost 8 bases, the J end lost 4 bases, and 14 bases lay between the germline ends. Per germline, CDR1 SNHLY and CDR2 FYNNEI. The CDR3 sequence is CASGGGLTTGELFF. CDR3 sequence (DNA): TGTGCCAGCGGTGGGGGACTTACCACCGGGGAGCTGTTTTTT.

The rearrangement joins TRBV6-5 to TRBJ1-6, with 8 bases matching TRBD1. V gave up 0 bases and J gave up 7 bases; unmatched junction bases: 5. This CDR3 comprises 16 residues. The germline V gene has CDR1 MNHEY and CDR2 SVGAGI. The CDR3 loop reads CASSYSNQGANSPLHF. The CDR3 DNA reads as TGTGCCAGCAGTTACTCGAACCAGGGGGCGAATTCACCCCTCCACTTT.

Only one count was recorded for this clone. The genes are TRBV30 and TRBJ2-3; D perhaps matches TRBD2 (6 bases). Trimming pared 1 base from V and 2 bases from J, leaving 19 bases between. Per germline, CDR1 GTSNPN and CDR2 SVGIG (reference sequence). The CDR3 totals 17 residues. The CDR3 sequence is CAWSAYQRRGPTDTQYF. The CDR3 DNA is TGTGCCTGGAGTGCCTACCAGAGGCGGGGACCCACAGATACGCAGTATTTT. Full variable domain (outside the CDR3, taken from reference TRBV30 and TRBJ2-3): SQTIHQWPATLVQPVGSPLSLECTVEGTSNPNLYWYRQAAGRGLQLLFYSVGIGQISSEVPQNLSASRPQDRQFILSSKKLLLSDSGFYLCAWSAYQRRGPTDTQYFGPGTRLTVL.

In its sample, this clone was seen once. CDR3: CASSMIPSGGQETQYF. CDR3 DNA sequence: TGTGCCAGTAGTATGATCCCTAGCGGGGGACAAGAGACCCAGTACTTC. The genes are TRBV19 and TRBJ2-5; 10 bases align to TRBD2. Germline values: CDR1 LNHDA, CDR2 SQIVND (reference sequence). V gave up 3 bases and J gave up 2 bases; unmatched junction bases: 6. The CDR3 is 16 amino acids.

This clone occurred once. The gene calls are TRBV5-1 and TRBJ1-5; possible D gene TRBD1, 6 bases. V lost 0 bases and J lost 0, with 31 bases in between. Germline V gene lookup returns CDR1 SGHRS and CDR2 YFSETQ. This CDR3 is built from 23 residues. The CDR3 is CASSLAWSGDPPLTLYSNQPQHF. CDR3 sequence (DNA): TGCGCCAGCAGCTTGGCCTGGTCAGGGGACCCACCACTGACCCTTTATAGCAATCAGCCCCAGCATTTT.

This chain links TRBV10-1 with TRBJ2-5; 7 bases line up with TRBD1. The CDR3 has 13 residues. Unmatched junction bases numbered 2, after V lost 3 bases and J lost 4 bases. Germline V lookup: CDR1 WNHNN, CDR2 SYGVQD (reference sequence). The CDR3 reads CASSERGLETQYF. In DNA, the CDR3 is TGCGCCAGCAGTGAAAGGGGGCTAGAGACCCAGTACTTC.

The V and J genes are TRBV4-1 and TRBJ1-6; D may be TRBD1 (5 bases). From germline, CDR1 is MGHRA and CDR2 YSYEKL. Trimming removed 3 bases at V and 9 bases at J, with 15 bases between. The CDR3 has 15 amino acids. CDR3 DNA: TGCGCCAGCAGCCAGGGGGGTGGTTTAGGTTCACCCCTCCACTTT. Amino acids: CASSQGGGLGSPLHF.